One sample yielded the 25 T cell receptor beta chains listed below, sequenced in a study of prognosis after radiotherapy for stage I lung cancer. Genomic DNA was subjected to two-round multiplex PCR for amplification of TCR beta CDR3. Round-one PCR had primers specific to each TRBV and TRBJ gene. TCRdb fed the multiplex PCR reads into MiXCR, producing one record per CDR3 protein. Of about 51,000 distinct CDR3 sequences listed, 30% to 35% are singletons. Sequenced material: PBMCs, taken before or after stereotactic body radiation therapy (not recorded which). Receptor source: a donor aged 50 or older with non-small cell lung cancer.

A single count supports this clonotype. This clone may be a read error of a much larger clone one base away. This chain connects TRBV9 to TRBJ2-3, with D tentatively TRBD1 or TRBD2 (5 bases each). From germline, CDR1 is SGDLS and CDR2 YYNGEE. There are 15 residues in the CDR3. The CDR3 loop is CAISPQWGFTDTQYF. The CDR3, as DNA: TGTGCCATCAGCCCCCAGTGGGGGTTCACAGATACGCAGTATTTT.

This clonotype was seen repeatedly, ten times or more. This CDR3 is CASSPRVKGANYGYTF. The CDR3 coding sequence is TGTGCCAGCTCACCACGCGTTAAGGGGGCTAACTATGGCTACACCTTC. The chain joins TRBV18 to TRBJ1-2; D perhaps matches TRBD1 (6 bases). CDR3 length: 16 amino acids. CDR1 and CDR2 from the germline V gene are KGHSH and LQKENI. The V gene lost 1 base and the J gene lost 0 bases, with 12 bases spanning the gap.

There are many counts of this clonotype. V and J are TRBV11-2 and TRBJ2-5; tentative D call: TRBD2 (6 bases). The V end was cut by 5 bases, the J end by 1 base, with 14 bases between. In germline, CDR1 is SGHAT, CDR2 FQNNGV. The CDR3 covers 15 residues. As DNA, the CDR3 is TGTGCCAGCAGCGGAGGGCGCGCCGGCCAAGAGACCCAGTACTTC. Protein: CASSGGRAGQETQYF. Full variable domain (rest looked up from reference TRBV11-2 and TRBJ2-5): EAGVAQSPRYKIIEKRQSVAFWCNPISGHATLYWYQQILGQGPKLLIQFQNNGVVDDSQLPKDRFSAERLKGVDSTLKIQPAKLEDSAVYLCASSGGRAGQETQYFGPGTRLLVL.

This clonotype is medium-sized. The chain is built from TRBV18 and TRBJ1-2, with no clear D. The ends were cut back, 2 bases at V and 2 bases at J, with 12 bases in the middle. This CDR3 has 15 residues. CDR1 and CDR2 from the germline V gene are KGHSH and LQKENI. The CDR3: CASSPVQRSNYGYTF. The CDR3 DNA reads TGTGCCAGCTCACCAGTACAGAGGTCGAACTATGGCTACACCTTC.

The table lists this clonotype with many counts. This rearrangement joins TRBV14 to TRBJ2-3, with unresolved D. Germline CDR1 is SGHDN and CDR2 is FVKESK. Trimming removed 2 bases at V and 6 bases at J, with 24 bases between. The CDR3 totals 18 residues. DNA of the CDR3: TGTGCCAGCAGCCAAAGAAGACATGGGTGGTATGCGACTGATACGCAGTATTTT. Translated, it gives CASSQRRHGWYATDTQYF.

This clonotype was picked up many times. The chain links TRBV18 to TRBJ2-6; D perhaps matches TRBD1 (5 bases). Germline values: CDR1 KGHSH, CDR2 LQKENI. Trimming removed 2 bases at V and 4 bases at J, with 21 bases between. The CDR3 has 19 amino acids. For the CDR3, the DNA is TGTGCCAGCTCACCAAACAGGTTGGGCTCCTCTCGGGGGGCCAACGTCCTGACTTTC. Translated, it gives CASSPNRLGSSRGANVLTF.

This clonotype was seen many times. The CDR3 loop reads CASRPRTVGPGELFF. The CDR3 DNA sequence: TGTGCCAGCAGGCCCCGGACAGTGGGGCCCGGGGAGCTGTTTTTT. The V gene is TRBV7-8, the J gene TRBJ2-2, with D perhaps matching TRBD1 (6 bases). CDR3 size: 15 residues. CDR1 is SGHVS and CDR2 is FQNEAQ in the germline V gene. V was trimmed by 6 bases and J by 6 bases, leaving 17 bases between them.

This clonotype has just one count. V usage is TRBV7-2 and J usage is TRBJ2-4; 7 nucleotides agree with TRBD1. V trimming: 5 bases; J trimming: 12 bases; junction bases outside the gene matches: 16. The CDR3 is 15 residues long. CDR1 and CDR2 (germline): SGHTA, FQGNSA. The CDR3 loop reads CASSTRTGPPFSQYF. CDR3 coding DNA: TGTGCCAGCAGCACCCGGACAGGACCTCCTTTTAGTCAGTACTTC.

This clonotype was recorded many times. The V call is TRBV20-1, the J call TRBJ2-3, with TRBD2 matching over 9 bases. The CDR3 sequence is 14 residues long. Trimming at V came to 5 bases and at J to 4 bases, leaving 7 bases not matched to a gene. Per the germline V gene, CDR1 is DFQATT and CDR2 is SNEGSKA (reference sequence). The CDR3 nucleotides read TGCAGTGCTGGACTGACTAGCGGAGCAGATACGCAGTATTTT. It codes for CSAGLTSGADTQYF.

The J gene is TRBJ2-5, the V gene TRBV5-1; 8 bases match TRBD2. The CDR3 covers 12 residues. Trimming cost V 7 bases and J 3 bases; bases outside gene matches: 2. Germline CDR1 reads SGHRS; CDR2 reads YFSETQ. The DNA of the CDR3 is TGCGCCAGCTTGCGGGGGGAAGAGACCCAGTACTTC. The encoded protein is CASLRGEETQYF.

Many counts were recorded for this clonotype. V usage is TRBV20-1 and J usage is TRBJ2-7, with a weak D call TRBD1 (6 bases). Germline V lookup: CDR1 DFQATT, CDR2 SNEGSKA (reference sequence). The V gene lost 6 bases and the J gene lost 5 bases, with 14 bases spanning the gap. The length of the CDR3 is 12 residues. The CDR3 protein is CSAYDRIHEQYF. The CDR3 DNA follows: TGCAGTGCGTATGACAGGATCCACGAGCAGTACTTC.

This clonotype was seen repeatedly, ten times or more. The V gene is TRBV12-3 or TRBV12-4, the J gene TRBJ2-1; D gene unclear. The CDR3 totals 11 residues. V dropped 3 bases and J dropped 7 bases, with 4 bases sitting between them. The CDR3 region is CASSFLNEQFF. CDR3 bases: TGTGCCAGCAGTTTCTTAAATGAGCAGTTCTTC.

This clonotype came up once. This sequence is one base from a far larger clone and is likely a read error. V is TRBV6-5 and J is TRBJ2-7; a possible D gene is TRBD2 (5 bases). The CDR3 extends over 15 amino acids. Germline CDR1 MNHEY, CDR2 SVGAGI. CDR3 loop: CASIKDAGASYEHYF. The CDR3 region has the DNA TGTGCCAGCATAAAGGACGCGGGTGCTTCCTACGAGCATTACTTC.

This clonotype came up a few times. This clone may be a read error of a much larger clone one base away. The chain joins TRBV9 to TRBJ1-1, with D perhaps TRBD1 (6 bases). V was trimmed by 4 bases and J by 4 bases, leaving 17 bases between them. CDR3 length equals 15 residues. The germline CDR1 and CDR2 sequences are SGDLS and YYNGEE. The CDR3 is CASSLGGGASTEAFF. In DNA form, the CDR3 reads TGTGCCAGCAGCTTAGGGGGAGGGGCTAGCACTGAAGCTTTCTTT.

Turning to this clonotype: At one end the junction does not follow the germline gene, possibly because of a read error. The chain uses TRBV11-3 and TRBJ1-1; possibly TRBD1 for D (5 bases). The CDR3 extends over 15 amino acids. CDR1 is SGHNT and CDR2 is YENEEA in the germline V gene. CDR3 bases: TGTGTCAGCATTTCAGCCGCAGCCCGGGGGACTGAAGCTTTCTTT. Amino acid sequence: CVSISAAARGTEAFF.

This clonotype was picked up many times. V is TRBV7-2 and J is TRBJ1-1; no clear D gene. Germline-derived CDR1 and CDR2 are SGHTA and FQGNSA. There are 13 residues in the CDR3. Trimming pared 1 base from V and 8 bases from J, leaving 11 bases between. The CDR3 DNA sequence: TGTGCCAGCAGCTTAGATTCCCATCCAGAAGCTTTCTTT. Its translation is CASSLDSHPEAFF. Using reference TRBV7-2 and TRBJ1-1 for the parts outside the CDR3, the full variable domain is GAGVSQSPSNKVTEKGKDVELRCDPISGHTALYWYRQSLGQGLEFLIYFQGNSAPDKSGLPSDRFSAERTGGSVSTLTIQRTQQEDSAVYLCASSLDSHPEAFFGQGTRLTVV.

On this clonotype itself: At one boundary the junction diverges from the germline segment, which might be a read error. The V and J genes are TRBV28 and TRBJ2-7, with 10 bases matching TRBD2. This CDR3 contains 16 residues. CDR1 MDHEN and CDR2 SYDVKM come from the germline V gene. CDR3 DNA: TGTTCCAGCAGTTTAGTGAGCGGGAGGGGCTCCTACGAGCATTACTTC. Amino acid sequence: CSSSLVSGRGSYEHYF.

This clonotype was detected ten times or more. This rearrangement joins TRBV5-1 to TRBJ2-5; no firm D call. The CDR3 is made up of 15 amino acids. The V end lost 2 bases, the J end lost 5 bases, and 16 bases lay between the germline ends. CDR1 is SGHRS and CDR2 is YFSETQ in the germline V gene. The CDR3 protein is CASSLLSDPRETQYF. The CDR3 coding sequence is TGCGCCAGCAGCTTACTCTCCGACCCCCGGGAGACCCAGTACTTC.

Remarks on this clonotype: A far larger clone is only one base removed, so a read error is likely. The chain recombines TRBV6-8 with TRBJ2-7, with D unresolved. There are 15 residues in the CDR3. The germline gives CDR1 MNHGY, CDR2 SAAAGT. Trimming left V 0 bases short and J 7 bases short, with 16 bases between. CDR3 protein: CASSYSLDRLREQYF. Here the CDR3 DNA reads TGTGCCAGCAGTTACTCACTGGATCGGTTGAGAGAGCAGTACTTC.

Comments on this clonotype: This likely traces to a read error, being one base from a far larger clone. The rearrangement uses TRBV6-2 or TRBV6-3 and TRBJ2-7; D perhaps matches TRBD2 (5 bases). The CDR3 consists of 16 residues. Trimming left V 1 base short and J 5 bases short, with 18 bases between. Germline V gene data show CDR1 as MNHEY and CDR2 as SVGEGT. The CDR3 loop reads CASSYYASWSFDEQYF. CDR3 in DNA: TGTGCCAGCAGTTACTACGCTAGCTGGAGCTTTGACGAGCAGTACTTC.

Of note for this clonotype: Being one base from a much bigger clone, this may be a read error. The rearrangement joins TRBV4-2 to TRBJ2-3, with D uncertain. V gave up 0 bases and J gave up 8 bases, with 0 bases separating them. The germline CDR1 and CDR2 sequences are LGHNA and YNFKEQ. The length of the CDR3 is 10 residues. CDR3 region: CASSQDTQYF. DNA of the CDR3: TGTGCCAGCAGCCAAGATACGCAGTATTTT.

In this sample, this clonotype turned up many times. The J gene is TRBJ2-1, the V gene TRBV10-3; 10 bases are a match to TRBD2. After removal of 4 bases from V and 5 bases from J, the junction contained 11 bases not matched to a gene. The germline CDR1 and CDR2 sequences are ENHRY and SYGVKD. This CDR3 contains 17 residues. DNA of the CDR3: TGTGCCATCAGTGGTCCCCCGGGACTAGCGAATCACAATGAGCAGTTCTTC. Translating gives CAISGPPGLANHNEQFF.

Remarks on this clonotype: A much more abundant neighbour one base away suggests this may be a read error. The J gene is TRBJ2-1, the V gene TRBV7-2, with 9 bases identical to TRBD1. CDR3 length equals 16 residues. CDR1 SGHTA and CDR2 FQGNSA come from the germline V gene. Unmatched junction bases numbered 14, after V lost 8 bases and J lost 6 bases. CDR3 nucleotide sequence: TGTGCCAGCGGCCTCCTCGGGACAGGGATAATCAATGAGCAGTTCTTC. Residues: CASGLLGTGIINEQFF.

Worth noting for this clonotype: A much bigger clone sits one base away, suggesting this may be a read error. DNA for the CDR3: TGTGCCAGCAGCCAATCAGGGAACCCAGATACGAAGTATTTT. It encodes CASSQSGNPDTKYF. The chain is built from TRBV5-5 and TRBJ2-3; TRBD1 might be the D (5 bases). The CDR3 loop spans 14 amino acids. From germline, CDR1 is SGHKS and CDR2 YYEKEE (reference sequence).

V and J are TRBV7-3 and TRBJ2-1, with 9 bases aligning to TRBD2. V was pared by 4 bases and J by 9 bases, with 10 bases of the junction left unmatched. Looked up from germline, CDR1 is SGHTA and CDR2 is FQGTGA. This CDR3 is built from 15 residues. CDR3 sequence reads: CASSYTSGPTGEQFF. DNA for the CDR3: TGTGCCAGCAGCTACACTAGCGGGCCCACGGGTGAGCAGTTCTTC.